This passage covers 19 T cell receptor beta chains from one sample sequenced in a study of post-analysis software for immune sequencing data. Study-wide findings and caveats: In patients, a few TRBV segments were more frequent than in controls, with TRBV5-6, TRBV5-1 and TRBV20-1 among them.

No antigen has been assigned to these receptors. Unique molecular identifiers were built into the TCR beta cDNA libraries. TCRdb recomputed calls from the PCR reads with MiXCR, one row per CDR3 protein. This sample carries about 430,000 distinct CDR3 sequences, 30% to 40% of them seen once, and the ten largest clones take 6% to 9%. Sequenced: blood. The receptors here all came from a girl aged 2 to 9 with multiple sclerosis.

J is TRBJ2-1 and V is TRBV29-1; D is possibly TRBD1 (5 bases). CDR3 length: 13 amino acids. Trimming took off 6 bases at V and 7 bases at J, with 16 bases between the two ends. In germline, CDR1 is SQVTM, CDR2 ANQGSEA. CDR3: CSVWTPPTNEQFF. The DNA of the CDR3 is TGCAGCGTGTGGACACCGCCAACGAATGAGCAGTTCTTC.

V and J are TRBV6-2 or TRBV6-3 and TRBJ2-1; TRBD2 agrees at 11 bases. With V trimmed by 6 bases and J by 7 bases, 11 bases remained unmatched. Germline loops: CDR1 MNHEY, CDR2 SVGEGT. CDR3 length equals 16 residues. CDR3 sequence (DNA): TGTGCCAGCAGGAGGATGGGACTAGCGGAAAGGAATGAGCAGTTCTTC. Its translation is CASRRMGLAERNEQFF.

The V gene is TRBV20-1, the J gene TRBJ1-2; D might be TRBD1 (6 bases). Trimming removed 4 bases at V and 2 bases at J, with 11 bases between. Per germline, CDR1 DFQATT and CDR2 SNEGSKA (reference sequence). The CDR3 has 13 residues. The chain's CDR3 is CSAIIGGNYGYTF. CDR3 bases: TGCAGTGCTATCATAGGGGGAAACTATGGCTACACCTTC.

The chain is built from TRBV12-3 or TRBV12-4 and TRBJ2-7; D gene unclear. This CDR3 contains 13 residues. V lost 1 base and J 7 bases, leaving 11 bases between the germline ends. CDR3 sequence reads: CASSLGSTREQYF. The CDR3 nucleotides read TGTGCCAGCAGTTTAGGCTCGACGCGGGAGCAGTACTTC.

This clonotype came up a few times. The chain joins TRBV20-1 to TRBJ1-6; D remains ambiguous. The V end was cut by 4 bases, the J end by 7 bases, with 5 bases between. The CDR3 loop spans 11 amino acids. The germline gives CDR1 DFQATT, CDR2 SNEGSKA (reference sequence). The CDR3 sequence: CSAKQNSPLHF. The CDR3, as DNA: TGCAGTGCTAAACAGAATTCACCCCTCCACTTT.

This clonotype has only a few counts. For the CDR3, the DNA is TGTGCCAGCAGATACGACAGCACAGATACGCAGTATTTT. Its translation: CASRYDSTDTQYF. The chain combines TRBV6-5 with TRBJ2-3; D unclear. This CDR3 is 13 amino acids long. Germline loops: CDR1 MNHEY, CDR2 SVGAGI. With 6 bases removed from V and 0 bases from J, the gap between germline ends came to 7 bases.

CDR3: CASSEGGASGPLRTDTQYF. CDR3 nucleotides: TGCGCCAGCAGTGAGGGGGGGGCTAGCGGGCCCCTGAGAACAGATACGCAGTATTTT. The chain couples TRBV10-2 to TRBJ2-3, with TRBD2 matching 8 bases. Germline loops: CDR1 WSHSY, CDR2 SAAADI. Germline trimming cut 2 bases from V and 3 bases from J; bases unmatched to any gene: 16. The CDR3 runs 19 residues.

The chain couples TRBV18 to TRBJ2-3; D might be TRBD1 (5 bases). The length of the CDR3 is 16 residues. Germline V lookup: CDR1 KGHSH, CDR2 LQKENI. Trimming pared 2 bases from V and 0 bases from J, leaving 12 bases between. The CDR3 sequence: CASSPKIGVSTDTQYF. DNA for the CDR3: TGTGCCAGCTCACCAAAGATAGGGGTGAGCACAGATACGCAGTATTTT.

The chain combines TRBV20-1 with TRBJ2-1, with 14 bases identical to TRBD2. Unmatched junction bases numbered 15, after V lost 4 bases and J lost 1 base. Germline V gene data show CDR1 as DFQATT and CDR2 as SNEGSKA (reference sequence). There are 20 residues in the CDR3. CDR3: CSAKKLPGLAGVWSYNEQFF. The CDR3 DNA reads TGCAGTGCTAAAAAACTACCGGGACTAGCGGGAGTTTGGTCCTACAATGAGCAGTTCTTC.

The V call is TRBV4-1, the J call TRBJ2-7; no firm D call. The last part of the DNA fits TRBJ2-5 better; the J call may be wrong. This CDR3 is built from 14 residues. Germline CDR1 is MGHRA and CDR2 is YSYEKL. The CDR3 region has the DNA TGCGCCAGCAGCCAAGTCGAAACGGTGGTGACCCAGTACTTC. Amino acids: CASSQVETVVTQYF.

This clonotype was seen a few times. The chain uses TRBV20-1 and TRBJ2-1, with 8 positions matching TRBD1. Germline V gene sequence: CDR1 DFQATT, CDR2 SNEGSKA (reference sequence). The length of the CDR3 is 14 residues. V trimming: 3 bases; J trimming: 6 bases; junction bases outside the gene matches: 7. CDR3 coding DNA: TGCAGTGCTAGCCGGACAGGGTCTCGCAATGAGCAGTTCTTC. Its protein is CSASRTGSRNEQFF.

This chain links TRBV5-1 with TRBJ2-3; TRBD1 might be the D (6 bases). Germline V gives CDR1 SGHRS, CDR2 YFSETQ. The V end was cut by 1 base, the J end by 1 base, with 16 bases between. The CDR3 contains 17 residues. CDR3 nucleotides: TGCGCCAGCAGCTTGCAGGGGCCGGGGCCCGGCACAGATACGCAGTATTTT. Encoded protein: CASSLQGPGPGTDTQYF.

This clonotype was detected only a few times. In DNA, the CDR3 is TGTGCCAGCAGCGACCATCAGGACAATGAGCAGTTCTTC. Its translation: CASSDHQDNEQFF. The chain joins TRBV5-5 to TRBJ2-1; D ambiguous. V shed 4 bases and J shed 5 bases, with 10 bases lying between them. Germline-derived CDR1 and CDR2 are SGHKS and YYEKEE (reference sequence). The CDR3 runs to 13 residues.

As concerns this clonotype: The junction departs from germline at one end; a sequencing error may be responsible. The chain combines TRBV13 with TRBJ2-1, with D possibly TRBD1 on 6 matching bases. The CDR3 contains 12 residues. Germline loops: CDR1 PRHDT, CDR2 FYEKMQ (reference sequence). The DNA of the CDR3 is TGTGCCTGCAGTCCACAGGGAAATGAGCAGTTCTTC. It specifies CACSPQGNEQFF.

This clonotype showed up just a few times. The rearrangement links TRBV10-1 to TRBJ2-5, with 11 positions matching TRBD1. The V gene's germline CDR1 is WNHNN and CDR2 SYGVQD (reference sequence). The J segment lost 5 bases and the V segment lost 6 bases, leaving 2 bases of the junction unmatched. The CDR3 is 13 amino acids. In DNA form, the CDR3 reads TGCGCCAGCAGAAGGGACAGGGGGGAGACCCAGTACTTC. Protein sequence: CASRRDRGETQYF.

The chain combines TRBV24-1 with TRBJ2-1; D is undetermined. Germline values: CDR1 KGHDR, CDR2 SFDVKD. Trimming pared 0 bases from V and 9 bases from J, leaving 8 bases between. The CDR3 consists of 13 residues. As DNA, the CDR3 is TGTGCCACCAGTGATTTGGGGCCGCGTGAGCAGTTCTTC. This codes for CATSDLGPREQFF.

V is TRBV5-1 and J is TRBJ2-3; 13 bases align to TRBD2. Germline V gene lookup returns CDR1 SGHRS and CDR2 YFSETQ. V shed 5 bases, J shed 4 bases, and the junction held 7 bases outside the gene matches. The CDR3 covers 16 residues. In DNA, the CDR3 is TGCGCCAGCAGTTCGACTAGCGGGGGGCGGGCAGATACGCAGTATTTT. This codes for CASSSTSGGRADTQYF.

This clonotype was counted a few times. CDR3 protein: CSAPTAGGMYEQYF. For the CDR3, the DNA is TGCAGTGCTCCCACGGCAGGGGGCATGTACGAGCAGTACTTC. This chain joins TRBV20-1 and TRBJ2-7; 8 bases are a match to TRBD1. CDR3 length: 14 amino acids. Germline assignment: CDR1 DFQATT and CDR2 SNEGSKA (reference sequence). V shed 5 bases, J shed 4 bases, and the junction held 10 bases outside the gene matches.

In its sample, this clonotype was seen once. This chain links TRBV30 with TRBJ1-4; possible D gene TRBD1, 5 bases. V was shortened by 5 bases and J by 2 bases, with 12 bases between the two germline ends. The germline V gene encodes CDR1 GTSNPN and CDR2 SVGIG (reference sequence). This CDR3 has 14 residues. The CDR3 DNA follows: TGTGCCTGGGCTCGGGGGTCTACTAATGAAAAACTGTTTTTT. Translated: CAWARGSTNEKLFF.